Listed here are 9 T cell receptor beta chains from one sample, sequenced in a study of T-cell reconstitution after alpha-beta-depleted transplantation in children. Unique molecular identifiers were built into the TCRbeta library. TCRdb independently ran MiXCR on the PCR reads; one entry per CDR3 protein. The sample records 300,000 to 400,000 distinct CDR3 sequences, approximately 12% being singletons. This specimen was PBMCs, taken from the stem cell graft. The source of these receptors is a human donor who donated a stem cell graft to a child with Fanconi anemia.

This clonotype was found a few times. V usage is TRBV20-1 and J usage is TRBJ2-1, with D perhaps TRBD2 (7 bases). CDR3 size: 15 residues. Trimming left V 5 bases short and J 0 bases short, with 14 bases between. Germline-derived CDR1 and CDR2 are DFQATT and SNEGSKA (reference sequence). This CDR3 is CSAQGGGSSYNEQFF. CDR3 bases: TGCAGTGCTCAGGGAGGGGGGAGCTCCTACAATGAGCAGTTCTTC.

This clonotype was picked up many times. The chain uses TRBV7-9 and TRBJ1-1, with D possibly TRBD1 on 5 matching bases. The CDR3 has 11 residues. Deletions cut 5 bases from V and 11 bases from J, with 12 bases between. Germline CDR1 is SEHNR and CDR2 is FQNEAQ (reference sequence). In DNA, the CDR3 is TGTGCCAGCAGCCGCGGGACTAGGGCTTTCTTT. It yields the protein CASSRGTRAFF.

The chain links TRBV5-1 to TRBJ1-2; weak D call: TRBD1 (6 bases). This CDR3 spans 14 amino acids. V lost 4 bases and J 4 bases, leaving 14 bases between the germline ends. Germline V gene lookup returns CDR1 SGHRS and CDR2 YFSETQ. CDR3 in DNA: TGCGCCAGCAGCGAGCAGGGGCTTGGCTATGGCTACACCTTC. Residues: CASSEQGLGYGYTF.

The genes are TRBV5-1 and TRBJ2-7, with D perhaps TRBD2 (6 bases). Germline V CDR1 and CDR2: SGHRS, YFSETQ. The CDR3 loop spans 14 amino acids. Between the trimmed V and J ends, which lost 0 bases and 6 bases, there was a span of 13 bases. The CDR3 region is CASSLEREEGEQYF. The DNA of the CDR3 is TGCGCCAGCAGCTTGGAAAGGGAGGAGGGCGAGCAGTACTTC.

This clonotype was detected many times. The chain is built from TRBV4-2 and TRBJ2-7, with D uncertain. V lost 1 base to trimming and J lost 3 bases, with 10 bases between them. CDR1 LGHNA and CDR2 YNFKEQ come from the germline V gene. This CDR3 is 14 amino acids long. The CDR3 sequence is CASSQVADDYEQYF. CDR3 sequence (DNA): TGTGCCAGCAGCCAAGTAGCAGATGACTACGAGCAGTACTTC.

The V call is TRBV5-1, the J call TRBJ2-2; D is uncertain. The CDR3 totals 15 residues. Germline-derived CDR1 and CDR2 are SGHRS and YFSETQ. The ends were cut back, 0 bases at V and 0 bases at J, with 6 bases in the middle. CDR3 DNA: TGCGCCAGCAGCTTGGGCTTCGCGAACACCGGGGAGCTGTTTTTT. It encodes CASSLGFANTGELFF.

V is TRBV5-1 and J is TRBJ2-7; D is undetermined. The CDR3 loop spans 15 amino acids. V gave up 6 bases and J gave up 2 bases, with 18 bases separating them. Germline lookup yields CDR1 SGHRS and CDR2 YFSETQ. In DNA form, the CDR3 reads TGCGCCAGCATCCCTTTGGGGTCCTTGGCCTACGAGCAGTACTTC. Its translation: CASIPLGSLAYEQYF.

This clonotype was seen at least ten times. The CDR3 loop reads CASSLAAGTEAFF. For the CDR3, the DNA is TGCGCCAGCAGCTTGGCGGCAGGGACTGAAGCTTTCTTT. The rearrangement uses TRBV5-1 and TRBJ1-1, with D possibly matching TRBD1 (5 bases). Between the trimmed V and J ends, which lost 0 bases and 5 bases, there was a span of 8 bases. The CDR3 spans 13 residues. The germline CDR1 and CDR2 sequences are SGHRS and YFSETQ.

This clonotype was recorded at least ten times. The chain uses TRBV3-1 and TRBJ2-7; weak D call: TRBD2 (6 bases). Germline V CDR1 and CDR2: LGHDT, YNNKEL (reference sequence). The CDR3 contains 16 residues. V shed 5 bases and J shed 0 bases, with 17 bases lying between them. CDR3: CASSSRGTFSSYEQYF. In DNA form, the CDR3 reads TGTGCCAGCAGCTCCCGCGGGACTTTCAGCTCCTACGAGCAGTACTTC.